This T cell receptor beta chain is drawn from a study of blood T cell repertoires in COVID-19. Study at large: The United States, Italy and Spain provided the acute and convalescent COVID-19 samples. Nucleic acid was either cDNA or gDNA, and it came from T cells, B-cell-depleted T cells, or PBMCs.

In the original workflow: Reference gene primer amplification gave nucleated cell count estimates. The assay was immunoSEQ multiplex PCR, and TCRdb's table has in-frame clones only and misses some. The V and J calls and clone size were taken over from that table, and D and trimming were inferred from the DNA. This table holds about 180,000 clones, about 86% found once. Trimming removed 6 bases from V and 0 bases from J, with 12 bases in between. Germline assignment: CDR1 GTSNPN and CDR2 SVGIG (reference sequence). CDR3 length: 14 amino acids. The clonotype originates from a man aged 45 to 65 with active or convalescent COVID-19. The genes are TRBV30 and TRBJ2-1; tentatively, D is TRBD2 (5 bases). The source material was peripheral blood. The CDR3 sequence: CACSLEFSYNEQFF. In DNA form, the CDR3 reads TGTGCCTGTTCACTAGAGTTCTCCTACAATGAGCAGTTCTTC.